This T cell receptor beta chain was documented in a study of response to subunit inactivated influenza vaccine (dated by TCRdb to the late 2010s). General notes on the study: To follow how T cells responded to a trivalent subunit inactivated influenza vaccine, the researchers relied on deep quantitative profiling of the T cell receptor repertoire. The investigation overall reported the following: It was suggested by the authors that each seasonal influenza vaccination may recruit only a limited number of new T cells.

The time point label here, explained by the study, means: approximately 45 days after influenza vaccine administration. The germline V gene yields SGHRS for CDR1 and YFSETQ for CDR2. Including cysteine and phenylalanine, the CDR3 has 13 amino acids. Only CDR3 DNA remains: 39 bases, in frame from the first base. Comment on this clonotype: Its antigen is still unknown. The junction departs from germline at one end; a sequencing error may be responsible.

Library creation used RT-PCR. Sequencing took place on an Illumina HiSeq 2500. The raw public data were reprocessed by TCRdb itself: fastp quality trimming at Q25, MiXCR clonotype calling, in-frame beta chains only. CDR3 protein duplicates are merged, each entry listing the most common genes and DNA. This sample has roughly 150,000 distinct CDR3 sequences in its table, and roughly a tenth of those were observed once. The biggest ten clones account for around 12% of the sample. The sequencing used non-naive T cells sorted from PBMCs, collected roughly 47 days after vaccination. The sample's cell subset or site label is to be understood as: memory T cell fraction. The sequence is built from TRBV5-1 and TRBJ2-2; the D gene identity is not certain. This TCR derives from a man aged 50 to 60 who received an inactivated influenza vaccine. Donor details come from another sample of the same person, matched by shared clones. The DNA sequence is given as TGCTCCAGCAGCCTCCATCGCACCGTGGAGCTGTTTTTT. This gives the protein CSSSLHRTVELFF.